One and the same sample provided the 27 T cell receptor beta chains below, sequenced in a study of long-term antiretroviral therapy in people with HIV. The immunoSEQ assay was v3.0, run at survey level. Libraries were prepared by immunoSEQ multiplex PCR; TCRdb keeps only in-frame clonotypes and omits some of them. The repertoire includes around 25,000 clones, 95% of them detected once, and around 2.2% sits in the top ten. Sequencing used unsorted PBMCs, obtained just over 4.8 years after starting antiretroviral therapy. These receptor sequences come from a woman aged 45-65 years with HIV.

The rearrangement links TRBV6-1 to TRBJ2-2; D may correspond to TRBD1 or TRBD2 (6 bases each). V lost 2 bases and J 5 bases, leaving 12 bases between the germline ends. The CDR3 runs 15 residues. Germline V lookup: CDR1 MNHNS, CDR2 SASEGT. The CDR3 spells CASSEMGGGTGELFF. CDR3 DNA: TGTGCCAGCAGTGAAATGGGGGGCGGTACCGGGGAGCTGTTTTTT.

This clone was seen just once. The chain recombines TRBV10-2 with TRBJ1-5; D call uncertain. Germline V gene lookup returns CDR1 WSHSY and CDR2 SAAADI. The CDR3 extends over 15 amino acids. The V end lost 5 bases, the J end lost 0 bases, and 11 bases lay between the germline ends. CDR3 loop: CASSPSAYSNQPQHF. The CDR3 bases are TGCGCCAGCAGTCCATCAGCTTATAGCAATCAGCCCCAGCATTTT.

The gene calls are TRBV6-4 and TRBJ1-4, with a possible D match to TRBD1 (6 bases). CDR1 MRHNA and CDR2 SNTAGT come from the germline V gene. V dropped 6 bases and J dropped 4 bases, with 21 bases sitting between them. The CDR3 has 17 residues. Here the CDR3 reads CASSGVQGSVSNEKLFF. The CDR3 region has the DNA TGTGCCAGCAGCGGTGTACAGGGATCAGTGAGTAATGAAAAACTGTTTTTT.

In this sample, this clone is medium-sized. The chain is built from TRBV6-1 and TRBJ1-1; no definite D call. The CDR3 length is 12 residues. In germline, CDR1 is MNHNS, CDR2 SASEGT. Deletions cut 4 bases from V and 5 bases from J, with 8 bases between. DNA of the CDR3: TGTGCCAGCAGTGTTGGAGAAACTGAAGCTTTCTTT. Protein product: CASSVGETEAFF.

The chain recombines TRBV6-5 with TRBJ2-7, with 11 bases fitting TRBD2. CDR1 and CDR2 from the germline V gene are MNHEY and SVGAGI. The CDR3 is 16 residues long. J lost 1 base, V lost 0 bases, and 2 bases had no gene match. CDR3 DNA: TGTGCCAGCAGTTACTCATTAGCGGGAGGGTCCTACGAGCAGTACTTC. Protein: CASSYSLAGGSYEQYF.

The V and J genes are TRBV15 and TRBJ2-5, with D possibly TRBD2 on 6 matching bases. Germline-derived CDR1 and CDR2 are LNHNV and YYDKDF (reference sequence). This CDR3 is 14 amino acids long. V dropped 3 bases and J dropped 2 bases, with 10 bases sitting between them. CDR3 nucleotide sequence: TGTGCCACCAGCAGGGGAGGATATCAAGAGACCCAGTACTTC. This sequence encodes CATSRGGYQETQYF.

CDR3 sequence: CATSSPTDERGKLFF. The CDR3 DNA sequence: TGTGCCACCAGCAGTCCGACGGACGAAAGAGGCAAACTGTTTTTT. The chain is built from TRBV15 and TRBJ1-4; the D is unclear. The V and J ends lost 3 bases and 11 bases respectively, with 19 bases between them. CDR3 length: 15 amino acids. Germline V gene lookup returns CDR1 LNHNV and CDR2 YYDKDF (reference sequence).

V usage is TRBV6-4 and J usage is TRBJ1-1, with D perhaps matching TRBD1 (5 bases). Trimming removed 4 bases from V and 8 bases from J, with 14 bases in between. Germline V gene sequence: CDR1 MRHNA, CDR2 SNTAGT. This CDR3 is 13 amino acids long. DNA of the CDR3: TGTGCCAGCAGTGTAGCCCCCGACAGAGAAGCTTTCTTT. This gives the protein CASSVAPDREAFF.

This chain joins TRBV5-5 and TRBJ2-7; 11 bases are a match to TRBD2. CDR3 size: 15 residues. V was pared by 4 bases and J by 0 bases, with 3 bases of the junction left unmatched. From germline, CDR1 is SGHKS and CDR2 YYEKEE (reference sequence). CDR3 nucleotide sequence: TGTGCCAGCAGCACCACTAGCGGGAGCTCCTACGAGCAGTACTTC. Protein: CASSTTSGSSYEQYF.

The chain combines TRBV7-2 with TRBJ1-2; D gene unclear. Germline CDR1 is SGHTA and CDR2 is FQGNSA. CDR3 length: 12 amino acids. Trimming pared 3 bases from V and 4 bases from J, leaving 6 bases between. The CDR3 spells CASSFDAYGYTF. For the CDR3, the DNA is TGTGCCAGCAGCTTCGATGCCTATGGCTACACCTTC.

This clone has just one count. The gene calls are TRBV27 and TRBJ2-7; a possible D gene is TRBD1 (6 bases). The CDR3 sequence is 12 residues long. CDR1 is MNHEY, CDR2 SMNVEV, per germline (reference sequence). Trimming took off 5 bases at V and 6 bases at J, with 11 bases between the two ends. CDR3 region: CASSEQGFEQYF. The CDR3 nucleotides read TGTGCCAGCAGTGAACAGGGTTTCGAGCAGTACTTC.

The genes are TRBV27 and TRBJ2-3, with D uncertain. This CDR3 comprises 14 residues. The V end was cut by 0 bases, the J end by 5 bases, with 9 bases between. Germline-derived CDR1 and CDR2 are MNHEY and SMNVEV (reference sequence). DNA of the CDR3: TGTGCCAGCAGTTTATCGCTGACGGTAGATACGCAGTATTTT. Translated: CASSLSLTVDTQYF.

The CDR3 region is CASGPWEARFF. CDR3 nucleotide sequence: TGTGCCAGCGGCCCATGGGAGGCGCGCTTCTTT. V is TRBV6-4 and J is TRBJ1-1; D is uncertain. V was clipped by 8 bases and J by 14 bases, with 18 bases between them. The CDR3 is 11 residues long. Germline lookup yields CDR1 MRHNA and CDR2 SNTAGT.

This sequence joins TRBV28 and TRBJ2-1; no definite D call. CDR1 is MDHEN and CDR2 is SYDVKM in the germline V gene. Trimming removed 2 bases from V and 10 bases from J, with 9 bases in between. This CDR3 is 12 amino acids long. In nucleotides, the CDR3 is TGTGCCAGCAGTTTAGTCCCCCAGGAGCAGTTCTTC. This sequence encodes CASSLVPQEQFF.

This CDR3 is CASSLGFNSPLHF. The CDR3 bases are TGTGCCAGCAGTCTAGGGTTTAATTCACCCCTCCACTTT. This chain links TRBV6-5 with TRBJ1-6; D not certain. V lost 5 bases and J lost 6, with 8 bases in between. Germline V gene sequence: CDR1 MNHEY, CDR2 SVGAGI. The CDR3 contains 13 residues.

The genes are TRBV5-1 and TRBJ2-7; D unclear. CDR3 length equals 14 residues. CDR1 SGHRS and CDR2 YFSETQ come from the germline V gene. V gave up 0 bases and J gave up 7 bases, with 14 bases separating them. CDR3 in DNA: TGCGCCAGCAGCTTGGACAGTGTTTCCCTGGAGCAGTACTTC. It codes for CASSLDSVSLEQYF.

This sequence joins TRBV19 and TRBJ1-1; D not resolved. Germline loops: CDR1 LNHDA, CDR2 SQIVND (reference sequence). V was cut by 5 bases and J by 0 bases, with 10 bases left in between. CDR3 size: 14 residues. CDR3 DNA sequence: TGTGCCAGTAGTCTTCGGGAGATGAACACTGAAGCTTTCTTT. Translated, it gives CASSLREMNTEAFF.

The chain joins TRBV9 to TRBJ2-1; D gene uncertain. Germline CDR1 is SGDLS and CDR2 is YYNGEE. CDR3 size: 17 residues. The V gene lost 4 bases and the J gene lost 0 bases, with 17 bases spanning the gap. The CDR3 sequence: CASSTKVGSASYNEQFF. CDR3 sequence (DNA): TGTGCCAGCAGCACAAAGGTTGGGTCCGCCTCCTACAATGAGCAGTTCTTC. The full variable domain, completed using reference TRBV9 and TRBJ2-1, is DSGVTQTPKHLITATGQRVTLRCSPRSGDLSVYWYQQSLDQGLQFLIQYYNGEERAKGNILERFSAQQFPDLHSELNLSSLELGDSALYFCASSTKVGSASYNEQFFGPGTRLTVL.

The chain joins TRBV2 to TRBJ2-5; 10 nucleotides agree with TRBD2. CDR1 is SNHLY and CDR2 is FYNNEI in the germline V gene. Unmatched junction bases numbered 8, after V lost 5 bases and J lost 5 bases. This CDR3 is built from 15 residues. The DNA of the CDR3 is TGTGCCAGCAGTTATATAGCGGGAGGAGTGGAGACCCAGTACTTC. Translated: CASSYIAGGVETQYF.

J is TRBJ2-7 and V is TRBV7-2; 9 bases are a match to TRBD2. Germline CDR1 SGHTA, CDR2 FQGNSA. The CDR3 is 15 amino acids. V was pared by 1 base and J by 7 bases, with 8 bases of the junction left unmatched. The CDR3 DNA reads TGTGCCAGCAGCTTAGTTCAGGCGGGAGGGTTTGAGCAGTACTTC. Protein product: CASSLVQAGGFEQYF.

The chain couples TRBV29-1 to TRBJ2-1, with 8 nucleotides matching TRBD1. Germline CDR1 SQVTM, CDR2 ANQGSEA. CDR3 size: 14 residues. The junction had 11 bases not matched to a gene; V was cut back by 7 bases and J by 6 bases. The CDR3 nucleotides read TGCAGCGCCCGGCCGATGGACAGGGCCAATGAGCAGTTCTTC. Its translation: CSARPMDRANEQFF.

The V call is TRBV11-2, the J call TRBJ2-7; 8 bases align to TRBD2. After removal of 1 base from V and 4 bases from J, the junction contained 6 bases not matched to a gene. The CDR3 has 15 amino acids. Germline assignment: CDR1 SGHAT and CDR2 FQNNGV. DNA for the CDR3: TGTGCCAGCAGCTTAGCCGGGACTAGTCATTACGAGCAGTACTTC. This gives the protein CASSLAGTSHYEQYF.

The chain recombines TRBV5-1 with TRBJ2-6; D is uncertain. V was pared by 4 bases and J by 0 bases, with 11 bases between. Germline values: CDR1 SGHRS, CDR2 YFSETQ. The CDR3 has 16 amino acids. CDR3 nucleotide sequence: TGCGCCAGCAGCCTCTGGATGGACTCTGGGGCCAACGTCCTGACTTTC. It specifies CASSLWMDSGANVLTF. Based on the CDR3 plus reference TRBV5-1 and TRBJ2-6, the full variable domain is KAGVTQTPRYLIKTRGQQVTLSCSPISGHRSVSWYQQTPGQGLQFLFEYFSETQRNKGNFPGRFSGRQFSNSRSEMNVSTLELGDSALYLCASSLWMDSGANVLTFGAGSRLTVL.

The chain employs TRBV25-1 and TRBJ2-2; 11 nucleotides line up with TRBD2. Trimming cost V 2 bases and J 5 bases; bases outside gene matches: 4. From germline, CDR1 is MGHDK and CDR2 SYGVNS. CDR3 length equals 16 residues. CDR3 nucleotide sequence: TGTGCCAGCAGTGAAACCGCTAGCGGGAGGACCGGGGAGCTGTTTTTT. Protein sequence: CASSETASGRTGELFF.

In its sample, this clone was seen once. In DNA, the CDR3 is TGTGCCAGCAGGGGCCAGGGGAAGAAGTTCGAGCAGTACTTC. Translation: CASRGQGKKFEQYF. The chain joins TRBV6-5 to TRBJ2-7; a weak D match, TRBD1 (6 bases). Germline V lookup: CDR1 MNHEY, CDR2 SVGAGI. With 6 bases removed from V and 6 bases from J, the gap between germline ends came to 18 bases. This CDR3 contains 14 residues.

In this sample, this clone turned up once. This chain connects TRBV5-1 to TRBJ2-5, with 8 nucleotides matching TRBD2. CDR1 is SGHRS, CDR2 YFSETQ, per germline. The CDR3 runs 14 residues. J gave up 5 bases and V 0 bases, and 3 bases lay outside the gene matches. The CDR3 spells CASSLAAGVETQYF. CDR3 nucleotide sequence: TGCGCCAGCAGCTTGGCAGCGGGAGTCGAGACCCAGTACTTC. The full variable domain, its missing parts supplied by reference TRBV5-1 and TRBJ2-5, is KAGVTQTPRYLIKTRGQQVTLSCSPISGHRSVSWYQQTPGQGLQFLFEYFSETQRNKGNFPGRFSGRQFSNSRSEMNVSTLELGDSALYLCASSLAAGVETQYFGPGTRLLVL.

The chain employs TRBV15 and TRBJ2-5, with D uncertain. CDR1 and CDR2 (germline): LNHNV, YYDKDF (reference sequence). The germline V and J ends were trimmed by 1 base and 4 bases, with 7 bases remaining between them. This CDR3 comprises 13 residues. CDR3: CATSRGNGETQYF. The DNA for the CDR3 is TGTGCCACCAGCAGAGGGAATGGAGAGACCCAGTACTTC.